The next 20 T cell receptor beta chains were all read from a single sample in a study of T cells after yellow fever vaccination. TCRdb used MiXCR to reprocess the 5' RACE reads, holding one entry per CDR3 protein. The sample includes 100,000 or so distinct CDR3 sequences, under 9% of them seen just once. This specimen consisted of CD8+ T cells not binding an NS4B(214-222) dextramer, sorted from PBMCs, obtained less than 18 days after the first yellow fever vaccination. These receptors were collected from a man aged 18 to 35 who received the YFV17D yellow fever vaccine.

The sample holds a few counts of this clonotype. This rearrangement joins TRBV4-1 to TRBJ1-5; D is uncertain. Germline CDR1 is MGHRA and CDR2 is YSYEKL. The CDR3 spans 14 residues. V was clipped by 0 bases and J by 10 bases, with 13 bases between them. CDR3 loop: CASSQERRFYPQHF. The CDR3 DNA reads TGCGCCAGCAGCCAAGAACGGAGGTTTTACCCCCAGCATTTT.

V is TRBV4-3 and J is TRBJ2-7, with D unclear. Trimming stripped 0 bases from V and 1 base from J, with 7 bases between. The CDR3 contains 14 residues. Germline V lookup: CDR1 LGHNA, CDR2 YSLEER. The CDR3: CASSQDMGSYEQYF. CDR3 in DNA: TGCGCCAGCAGCCAAGATATGGGATCCTACGAGCAGTACTTC.

V is TRBV6-5 and J is TRBJ1-4; 7 bases are shared with TRBD1. Germline CDR1 and CDR2: MNHEY and SVGAGI. The CDR3 spans 15 residues. V dropped 0 bases and J dropped 9; count of bases not matched to a gene: 7. CDR3 protein: CASSYSQGIKKKLFF. In nucleotides, the CDR3 is TGTGCCAGCAGTTACTCACAGGGGATTAAGAAAAAACTGTTTTTT.

This chain links TRBV7-9 with TRBJ2-7; D perhaps matches TRBD2 (7 bases). Per germline, CDR1 SEHNR and CDR2 FQNEAQ (reference sequence). V shed 4 bases and J shed 6 bases, with 16 bases lying between them. This CDR3 is 14 amino acids long. CDR3 residues: CASSWGGQGSEQYV. CDR3 DNA sequence: TGTGCCAGCAGCTGGGGGGGCCAGGGGAGCGAGCAGTACGTC.

This clonotype was counted ten times or more. The chain recombines TRBV7-6 with TRBJ1-1; D remains ambiguous. CDR1 SGHVS and CDR2 FNYEAQ come from the germline V gene. With 1 base removed from V and 5 bases from J, the gap between germline ends came to 8 bases. This CDR3 region has 13 residues. Written as DNA, the CDR3 is TGTGCCAGCAGCTTAGGATTCGGGACTGAAGCTTTCTTT. Translating it yields CASSLGFGTEAFF.

This CDR3 reads CASSQDLASGYNEQFF. The CDR3 DNA sequence: TGCGCCAGCAGCCAAGATTTAGCTAGCGGGTACAATGAGCAGTTCTTC. V and J are TRBV4-1 and TRBJ2-1; 8 nucleotides line up with TRBD2. The junction had 5 bases not matched to a gene; V was cut back by 0 bases and J by 4 bases. CDR3 length: 16 amino acids. Looked up from germline, CDR1 is MGHRA and CDR2 is YSYEKL.

This clonotype turned up a few times. This chain connects TRBV19 to TRBJ1-1; no clear D gene. The CDR3 length is 12 residues. V lost 7 bases, J lost 5 bases, and 11 bases lay in between. The germline gives CDR1 LNHDA, CDR2 SQIVND (reference sequence). The CDR3 region is CASTEGWTEAFF. CDR3 sequence (DNA): TGTGCCAGTACCGAAGGATGGACTGAAGCTTTCTTT.

This clonotype showed up just a few times. The CDR3 DNA follows: TGTGCCAGCAGTAAACGAGACAGGGAGGAGGACTATGGCTACACCTTC. Its translation is CASSKRDREEDYGYTF. This chain connects TRBV6-1 to TRBJ1-2, with 7 bases identical to TRBD1. CDR1 is MNHNS, CDR2 SASEGT, per germline. V dropped 5 bases and J dropped 3; count of bases not matched to a gene: 12. The CDR3 has 16 amino acids.

V and J are TRBV29-1 and TRBJ2-2; D ambiguous. The V gene's germline CDR1 is SQVTM and CDR2 ANQGSEA. This CDR3 has 14 amino acids. Trimming took 3 bases from V and 3 from J, leaving 11 bases between them. The CDR3: CSVEKGADTGELFF. The CDR3 nucleotides read TGCAGCGTTGAGAAGGGCGCAGACACCGGGGAGCTGTTTTTT.

The chain recombines TRBV5-5 with TRBJ2-1; 8 bases are a match to TRBD1. This CDR3 is built from 18 residues. The germline gives CDR1 SGHKS, CDR2 YYEKEE (reference sequence). V lost 5 bases and J lost 2; bases outside the gene matches: 15. The CDR3 coding sequence is TGTGCCAGCAGACCAGGACAGGGTCAAGATATGACCTACAATGAGCAGTTCTTC. This sequence encodes CASRPGQGQDMTYNEQFF.

This clonotype occurred once. This chain links TRBV5-1 with TRBJ2-3; 8 positions match TRBD1. The ends lost 0 bases at V and 5 bases at J; junction bases unmatched: 8. The V gene's germline CDR1 is SGHRS and CDR2 YFSETQ. This CDR3 comprises 16 residues. As DNA, the CDR3 is TGCGCCAGCAGCTTGGCCGAGACAGGGGTTGTAGATACGCAGTATTTT. It yields the protein CASSLAETGVVDTQYF.

The chain is built from TRBV10-2 and TRBJ2-1; D is uncertain. The CDR3 length is 14 residues. The V end was cut by 5 bases, the J end by 3 bases, with 11 bases between. Germline V lookup: CDR1 WSHSY, CDR2 SAAADI. This CDR3 is CASSRHLYYNEQFF. CDR3 DNA: TGCGCCAGCAGTCGACACTTATACTACAATGAGCAGTTCTTC.

This rearrangement joins TRBV29-1 to TRBJ1-1; the D gene is possibly TRBD1 (5 bases). The CDR3 spans 12 residues. V shed 7 bases and J shed 0 bases, with 9 bases lying between them. CDR1 and CDR2 from the germline V gene are SQVTM and ANQGSEA. Written as DNA, the CDR3 is TGCAGCGCCGAACAGGTGAACACTGAAGCTTTCTTT. It encodes CSAEQVNTEAFF.

This rearrangement joins TRBV11-2 to TRBJ2-2; D gene unclear. This CDR3 is built from 15 residues. Trimming took 5 bases from V and 4 from J, leaving 14 bases between them. CDR1 and CDR2 (germline): SGHAT, FQNNGV. CDR3 in amino acids: CASSPWWAPTGELFF. CDR3 DNA sequence: TGTGCCAGCAGCCCCTGGTGGGCCCCCACCGGGGAGCTGTTTTTT.

V and J are TRBV4-1 and TRBJ1-4, with D unresolved. Germline assignment: CDR1 MGHRA and CDR2 YSYEKL. The CDR3 is 16 amino acids. The V gene lost 3 bases and the J gene lost 5 bases, with 16 bases spanning the gap. The CDR3 coding sequence is TGCGCCAGCAGCCACCGCCTTGAGGAGGGAAATGAAAAACTGTTTTTT. Residues: CASSHRLEEGNEKLFF.

This clonotype occurred many times. The V gene is TRBV27, the J gene TRBJ2-1; no definite D call. Germline V lookup: CDR1 MNHEY, CDR2 SMNVEV (reference sequence). This CDR3 has 15 amino acids. Trimming took off 2 bases at V and 3 bases at J, with 11 bases between the two ends. In nucleotides, the CDR3 is TGTGCCAGCAGTTTAGAGGCTCAGCTCTACAATGAGCAGTTCTTC. This translates into CASSLEAQLYNEQFF.

The table lists this clonotype with many counts. The V call is TRBV12-3 or TRBV12-4, the J call TRBJ2-3, with 9 bases identical to TRBD1. V was clipped by 5 bases and J by 4 bases; unmatched bases: 4. The CDR3 is 14 amino acids. The DNA for the CDR3 is TGTGCCAGCAGTCCTGGGACAGGGCCAGATACGCAGTATTTT. It translates to CASSPGTGPDTQYF.

The rearrangement uses TRBV2 and TRBJ2-3; possibly TRBD2 for D (6 bases). The germline V gene encodes CDR1 SNHLY and CDR2 FYNNEI. Trimming removed 5 bases at V and 2 bases at J, with 14 bases between. There are 15 residues in the CDR3. The CDR3 sequence: CASSNNRDFTDTQYF. The CDR3 coding sequence is TGTGCCAGCAGTAATAACCGGGACTTCACAGATACGCAGTATTTT.

This clonotype was detected a few times. This chain connects TRBV12-3 or TRBV12-4 to TRBJ2-1, with D possibly being TRBD1 or TRBD2 (5 bases each). This CDR3 region has 16 residues. V was pared by 7 bases and J by 0 bases, with 16 bases between. Here the CDR3 reads CASTRSGTSSYNEQFF. Here the CDR3 DNA reads TGTGCCAGCACCAGGTCCGGGACGAGCTCCTACAATGAGCAGTTCTTC.

Only a few counts were recorded for this clonotype. V and J are TRBV6-2 or TRBV6-3 and TRBJ2-1, with D hard to call. V was trimmed by 2 bases and J by 5 bases, leaving 7 bases between them. The CDR3 consists of 13 residues. Germline values: CDR1 MNHEY, CDR2 SVGEGT. CDR3 in amino acids: CASSYGSNNEQFF. CDR3 nucleotide sequence: TGTGCCAGCAGTTACGGGTCAAACAATGAGCAGTTCTTC.